The 5 T cell receptor beta chains in this list originate from one sample, sequenced in a study of tumor-infiltrating lymphocytes in primary liver carcinoma. The authors made TCR beta cDNA from around 500 ng total RNA with a constant-region primer. Construction of TCR beta libraries relied on three successive nested multiplex PCR rounds employing slightly modified ARM-PCR. Primers for the first two PCR rounds were TRBV1-TRBV30 forward primers and a C-beta reverse primer (about 9 cycles per round). TCRdb reanalysed the multiplex PCR reads using MiXCR and keeps one entry per CDR3 protein. The data show about 32,000 distinct CDR3 sequences, approximately 80% seen once. It was from about 19-30 mg of unsorted bulk tissue that RNA and DNA were co-extracted. The sequenced material came from liver tumor tissue from sampling region 5. Documented subset: tumor region T5, tumor centre. The receptors were sampled from a man aged 40-49 years with primary liver carcinoma and hepatitis B virus infection.

Concerning this clonotype itself: No conserved phenylalanine or tryptophan ends this CDR3, so it is likely a read error. The chain joins TRBV2 to TRBJ2-7; TRBD1 might be the D (6 bases). Germline V CDR1 and CDR2: SNHLY, FYNNEI. The CDR3 totals 15 residues. CDR3 residues: CAGSENRAISYEQYS. In nucleotides, the CDR3 is TGTGCCGGCAGTGAGAACAGGGCGATCTCCTACGAGCAGTACTCC.

The rearrangement links TRBV6-5 to TRBJ2-2; D gene unclear. CDR3 length: 14 amino acids. Per the germline V gene, CDR1 is MNHEY and CDR2 is SVGAGI. V shed 0 bases and J shed 6 bases, with 8 bases lying between them. The DNA of the CDR3 is TGTGCCAGCAGTTACTCAAGTAATGCCGGGGAGCTGTTTTTT. This gives the protein CASSYSSNAGELFF.

Concerning this clonotype: Because it lacks the conserved phenylalanine or tryptophan at the end, this CDR3 is likely a read error. The V call is TRBV7-9, the J call TRBJ2-1; D not resolved. The V end was cut by 3 bases, the J end by 8 bases, with 5 bases between. CDR1 and CDR2 from the germline V gene are SEHNR and FQNEAQ (reference sequence). CDR3 length equals 11 residues. The CDR3 loop is CASSFLDEQFS. The CDR3 DNA is TGTGCCAGCAGCTTTCTTGATGAGCAGTTCTCC.

About this clonotype itself: The junction differs from germline at one of its ends, possibly a read error. This chain joins TRBV10-2 and TRBJ1-2; TRBD1 matches at 7 bases. The CDR3 is made up of 12 amino acids. Germline values: CDR1 WSHSY, CDR2 SAAADI. The DNA of the CDR3 is TGCGCCGGCAGCGGGACAGCCTATGGCTACACCTTC. Protein sequence: CAGSGTAYGYTF.

A note on this clonotype: One end of the junction does not line up with germline, which may come from a read error. The chain uses TRBV6-5 and TRBJ1-4; 7 bases line up with TRBD1. CDR1 and CDR2 (germline): MNHEY, SVGAGI. CDR3 length: 14 amino acids. Written as DNA, the CDR3 is TGTGCCAGCAGTGAGAAGGGGGCCGAGGAAAAACCGTTTTTT. This encodes CASSEKGAEEKPFF.